This TCR beta chain was identified during a study of naive and memory T cell subsets. The germline gives CDR1 MDHEN, CDR2 SYDVKM. V gave up 4 bases and J gave up 2 bases; unmatched junction bases: 1. There are 14 residues in the CDR3. The beta constant-region primer was an equimolar mix of two oligonucleotides covering TRBC1 and TRBC2. Ligated cDNA was amplified by four rounds of PCR with nested alpha and beta constant-region primers and SP2. Ligation attached a single-stranded oligonucleotide with a 12-nucleotide UMI and the SP2 primer to the cDNA 3' end. A single record per CDR3 protein comes from TCRdb applying MiXCR to the UMI-ligation and nested PCR reads. Found here are roughly 150,000 distinct CDR3 sequences, about 20% of them singletons; the top ten hold about 0.11%. Whole-study findings and limits: Over 95% of naive TCR sequences appeared only once, unlike memory subsets. Possibly reflecting memory cells re-expressing CD45RA, a few larger clonotypes occurred in naive repertoires, especially CD8. Naive and memory repertoire findings lacked a ground truth for validation.

To note about this clonotype: Its antigen remains unidentified.

The sequence was obtained from a human donor in good health. The sample comprised naive CD4+ T cells from blood. This chain links TRBV28 with TRBJ1-3; 8 bases line up with TRBD1. CDR3 coding DNA: TGTGCCAGCAGTTCGACAGGGGCTGGAAACACCATATATTTT. This encodes CASSSTGAGNTIYF.